These T cell receptor beta chains were read from a single sample in a study of early stage breast cancer tumors. Some clones are missing from TCRdb's copy, which holds only in-frame ones; the method was immunoSEQ multiplex PCR. The top ten clones hold approximately 4.4% of a sample with about 31,000 clones, almost 75% of them seen once. The specimen sequenced was blood. The receptors here all came from a person aged 40-50 years with breast cancer. The CDR3 runs from the conserved cysteine through the conserved F or W. Fields, in order: D gene, J gene, V gene, clone size, CDR3 DNA, CDR3 protein. D genes are given only for firm matches. The listing skips clone size in some rows; elsewhere it reads once, few, many or a size class.

NA TRBJ1-1 TRBV6-5 NA TGTGCCAGCAGCGCAAGACAGTACACTGAAGCTTTCTTT CASSARQYTEAFF
TRBD2 TRBJ2-1 TRBV15 NA TGTGCCACCAGAGCCGCGGGGGATGCGGGATCGGTCCAAAATGAGCAGTTCTTC CATRAAGDAGSVQNEQFF
NA TRBJ2-1 TRBV7-3 once TGTGCCAGCAGCTTGGGGCAACGCTCCTACAATGAGCAGTTCTTC CASSLGQRSYNEQFF
TRBD1 TRBJ1-1 TRBV5-6 NA TGTGCCAGCAGATTACAGGGGATGAACACTGAAGCTTTCTTT CASRLQGMNTEAFF
NA TRBJ1-1 TRBV11-2 NA TGTGCCAGCAGCCTGACCCCAGGGGTGAACACTGAAGCTTTCTTT CASSLTPGVNTEAFF
TRBD1 TRBJ1-2 TRBV5-6 NA TGTGCCAGCAGCTGGGACAGGGGCCATGGCTACACCTTC CASSWDRGHGYTF
NA TRBJ2-7 TRBV28 once TGTGCCAGCAGTTTATCCCGCGGAAGCTCCTACGAGCAGTACTTC CASSLSRGSSYEQYF
NA TRBJ2-1 TRBV28 few TGTGCCAGCAGTTTTTCCCGGACTCCGGATGAGCAGTTCTTC CASSFSRTPDEQFF
TRBD2 TRBJ2-1 TRBV7-8 NA TGTGCCAGCAGCTTAGGGGGGGGCAATGAGCAGTTCTTC CASSLGGGNEQFF
TRBD2 TRBJ2-3 TRBV7-7 NA TGTGCCAGCAACTTAAGGGCTAGCGGGAGTCATACGCAGTATTTT CASNLRASGSHTQYF
NA TRBJ2-1 TRBV7-9 NA TGTGCCAGCAGCTTGGGACAACAACTCTACAATGAGCAGTTCTTC CASSLGQQLYNEQFF
NA TRBJ1-5 TRBV19 few TGTGCCAGTAGTATTGGTTCCAGCAACAATCAGCCCCAGCATTTT CASSIGSSNNQPQHF
NA TRBJ2-1 TRBV7-3 NA TGTGCCAGCAGCTTAAACGGGAGATCCTACAATGAGCAGTTCTTC CASSLNGRSYNEQFF
TRBD2 TRBJ2-7 TRBV10-3 NA TGTGCCATCAGTGACCGCGGGAGTTTAGACGAGCAGTACTTC CAISDRGSLDEQYF
NA TRBJ1-1 TRBV5-1 NA TGCGCCAGCAGCTTGGGTTTGCAGGCGTACGATGCTTTCTTT CASSLGLQAYDAFF
NA TRBJ2-5 TRBV5-1 NA TGCGCCAGCAGCTTGGACAGTGAGGAGTACTTC CASSLDSEEYF
TRBD2 TRBJ2-5 TRBV27 NA TGTGCCAGCAGTCTCCGTCGGCTAGCGGGTAGGATGGAGACCCAGTACTTC CASSLRRLAGRMETQYF
NA TRBJ2-7 TRBV9 NA TGTGCCAGCAGCGCGACTCCTTCGACTCAGTACGAGCAGTACTTC CASSATPSTQYEQYF
TRBD2 TRBJ2-7 TRBV14 NA TGTGCCAGCAGCCTTGGACTAGCGGGAGCGTCTGAGCAGTACTTC CASSLGLAGASEQYF
NA TRBJ2-3 TRBV7-9 NA TGTGCCAGCAGCTTAGTCGGCGGGGTTAGCACAGATACGCAGTATTTT CASSLVGGVSTDTQYF
TRBD2 TRBJ2-1 TRBV7-9 NA TGTGCCAGCAGCTTAGACGGGACTAGGTACAATGAGCAGTTCTTC CASSLDGTRYNEQFF
TRBD1 TRBJ2-6 TRBV19 NA TGTGCCAGTCTCGACAGGGCTGGGGCCAACGTCCTGACTTTC CASLDRAGANVLTF
NA TRBJ1-1 TRBV7-6 NA TGTGCCAGCAGCCTTCGGCAGAACACTGAAGCTTTCTTT CASSLRQNTEAFF
TRBD2 TRBJ2-5 TRBV11-2 NA TGTGCCAGCAGCTCGATTATAGCGGGAGTGAAGTACTTC CASSSIIAGVKYF
TRBD2 TRBJ2-7 TRBV6-5 NA TGTGCCAGCAGTTCGGGACTAGCGGGAATCTACGAGCAGTACTTC CASSSGLAGIYEQYF
NA TRBJ2-5 TRBV5-1 NA TGCGCCAGCAGCTTGGACTGGGCCCAACGCCAAGAGACCCAGTACTTC CASSLDWAQRQETQYF
NA TRBJ2-2 TRBV28 NA NA CASSSSTVAYGELFF
TRBD2 TRBJ2-2 TRBV5-1 NA TGCGCCAGCAGCTCCGGGACTAGCGTCACCGGGGAGCTGTTTTTT CASSSGTSVTGELFF
TRBD2 TRBJ2-1 TRBV7-2 NA TGTGCCAGCAGCTCTGGACTAGACAATGAGCAGTTCTTC CASSSGLDNEQFF
TRBD1 TRBJ1-5 TRBV28 NA TGTGCCAGCAGCCCCGTGACAGGGTATCAGCCCCAGCATTTT CASSPVTGYQPQHF
TRBD1 TRBJ1-2 TRBV5-4 few TGTGCCAGCAGCTTGGGAAACGACAGGGAATATGGCTACACCTTC CASSLGNDREYGYTF
NA TRBJ2-5 TRBV7-2 once TGTGCCAGCAGCTTAGCGAGGGCTAGGGAGACCCAGTACTTC CASSLARARETQYF
NA TRBJ2-5 TRBV6-5 NA TGTGCCAGCAGTTACTCGTGGGCGCGACAGACCCAGTACTTC CASSYSWARQTQYF
NA TRBJ2-2 TRBV14 NA TGTGCCAGCAGCCATGATACGGGCAGTGTGAACACCGGGGAGCTGTTTTTT CASSHDTGSVNTGELFF
NA TRBJ2-1 TRBV6-6 NA TGTGCCAGCAGTTACACGACTCGAACAAGACACAATGAGCAGTTCTTC CASSYTTRTRHNEQFF
NA TRBJ1-3 TRBV4-1 NA TGCGCCAGCAGCCGGGGGGGGATCATTCTTTCTGGAAACACCATATATTTT CASSRGGIILSGNTIYF
NA TRBJ2-1 TRBV18 NA TGTGCCAGCTCACCATCAGTCTCCCGATCGAGTGAGCAGTTCTTC CASSPSVSRSSEQFF
NA TRBJ2-3 TRBV6-5 NA TGTGCCAGCAGTTACGGGCGAACGGGAGACACAGATACGCAGTATTTT CASSYGRTGDTDTQYF
NA TRBJ2-5 TRBV9 NA TGTGCCAGCAGCGCAAAGTCGGGAATGGGAGAGACCCAGTACTTC CASSAKSGMGETQYF
TRBD2 TRBJ2-5 TRBV6-1 once TGTGCCAGCAGTGAAAATGCGGGAGGGGGTGTGACCCAGTACTTC CASSENAGGGVTQYF
TRBD1 TRBJ2-7 TRBV27 NA TGTGCCAGCAGTTTATGGCCTACAGGGGAGCAGTCCGAGCAGTACTTC CASSLWPTGEQSEQYF